This T cell receptor beta chain was profiled in a study of radiotherapy plus CTLA-4 blockade in lung cancer. About the research overall: Around 18% of enrolled patients responded objectively, and roughly 31% had disease control.

Trimming took 8 bases from V and 4 from J; bases not matched to a gene: 13. The germline gives CDR1 LNHDA, CDR2 SQIVND (reference sequence). CDR3 length equals 16 residues. The table came from immunoSEQ multiplex PCR; TCRdb's copy has only in-frame clones and leaves some out. The sample lists approximately 38,000 clones, just over 85% occurring once. People whose metastatic non-small-cell lung cancer was chemo-refractory got focal radiation along with CTLA-4 blockade by ipilimumab. Study-wide points: Expansion in blood of tumor-derived TCR clones was seen after radiotherapy plus ipilimumab.

Note on this clone: Its target is not known.

The J gene is TRBJ1-2, the V gene TRBV19, with 10 bases that match TRBD1. This clonotype was sampled from a human donor with non-small cell lung cancer whose response to radiotherapy plus ipilimumab could not be evaluated. Specimen: peripheral blood, collected from a patient treated with radiotherapy plus ipilimumab. CDR3 in amino acids: CASPRDRGASSYGYTF. CDR3 in DNA: TGTGCCAGTCCCCGGGACAGGGGCGCCTCCTCCTATGGCTACACCTTC.